Below, 14 T cell receptor beta chains from the same sample are listed, as sequenced in a study of blood T cells in healthy people across ages. A sample-barcoded 5' primer and a J-beta primer mix were used in a second PCR of about 7 to 12 cycles. TCRdb reprocessed the 5' RACE reads via MiXCR and lists one record per CDR3 protein. Here the sample spans about 1 million distinct CDR3 sequences, under 55% being singletons. The specimen was blood. Receptors were obtained from a woman aged 55-70 years in good health.

This clonotype was seen just once. J is TRBJ2-3 and V is TRBV5-1, with TRBD2 matching over 7 bases. This CDR3 contains 13 residues. Germline-derived CDR1 and CDR2 are SGHRS and YFSETQ. The CDR3 sequence is CVQTREIADTQYF. The CDR3 DNA reads TGCGTGCAGACGCGGGAGATAGCAGATACGCAGTATTTT.

This clonotype was observed a handful of times. The chain uses TRBV6-5 and TRBJ2-7; D is unresolved. The CDR3 length is 15 residues. The germline V gene has CDR1 MNHEY and CDR2 SVGAGI. The ends were cut back, 6 bases at V and 5 bases at J, with 20 bases in the middle. CDR3 residues: CASRKPGVGPHEQYF. CDR3 DNA: TGTGCCAGCAGAAAACCGGGCGTTGGACCCCACGAGCAGTACTTC.

This rearrangement joins TRBV5-1 to TRBJ1-4; TRBD1 agrees at 7 bases. Unmatched junction bases numbered 11, after V lost 4 bases and J lost 8 bases. The CDR3 has 15 amino acids. CDR1 and CDR2 (germline): SGHRS, YFSETQ. The CDR3 here is CASSPRQGLVEKLFF. The CDR3 DNA is TGCGCCAGCAGCCCCCGACAGGGCTTAGTGGAAAAACTGTTTTTT.

The rearrangement links TRBV3-1 to TRBJ2-1; possible D gene TRBD1, 6 bases. V gave up 7 bases and J gave up 4 bases, with 11 bases separating them. Germline CDR1 is LGHDT and CDR2 is YNNKEL (reference sequence). The CDR3 runs to 13 residues. This CDR3 reads CASKGQYYNEQFF. The CDR3 DNA is TGTGCCAGCAAAGGACAGTATTACAATGAGCAGTTCTTC.

This clonotype was counted a few times. The rearrangement links TRBV3-1 to TRBJ2-7; tentatively, D is TRBD1 (6 bases). Trimming stripped 1 base from V and 1 base from J, with 8 bases between. Germline CDR1 LGHDT, CDR2 YNNKEL (reference sequence). The CDR3 has 14 residues. Here the CDR3 reads CASSQVTGSYEQYF. As DNA, the CDR3 is TGTGCCAGCAGCCAAGTCACAGGGTCCTACGAGCAGTACTTC.

A remark on this clonotype: One junction end does not reproduce the germline sequence, and a read error may be involved. The chain recombines TRBV20-1 with TRBJ2-5; 12 nucleotides align to TRBD2. From germline, CDR1 is DFQATT and CDR2 SNEGSKA (reference sequence). The CDR3 length is 14 residues. The CDR3 nucleotides read TGTAGTGCTAGAGTGACTAGCGGGGGAGAGACCCAGTACTTC. This gives the protein CSARVTSGGETQYF.

With regard to this clonotype: An end of the junction differs from the germline gene, which may be a read error. V and J are TRBV2 and TRBJ2-7, with a possible D match to TRBD1 (5 bases). Germline V gene data show CDR1 as SNHLY and CDR2 as FYNNEI. This CDR3 region has 16 residues. The CDR3 nucleotides read TGTGTCAGCAAGCCCGCGGTGCAGGGCCAATTCTACGAGCAGTACTTC. Translation gives CVSKPAVQGQFYEQYF.

V and J are TRBV6-6 and TRBJ2-1; 14 positions match TRBD2. Trimming took 2 bases from V and 9 from J; bases not matched to a gene: 3. CDR1 is MNHNY and CDR2 is SVGAGI in the germline V gene (reference sequence). The CDR3 length is 15 residues. The CDR3 loop reads CASSYTGLAGVEQFF. In DNA, the CDR3 is TGTGCCAGCAGTTACACGGGACTAGCGGGAGTTGAGCAGTTCTTC.

The rearrangement joins TRBV27 to TRBJ1-6; D possibly corresponds to TRBD1 (6 bases). CDR1 MNHEY and CDR2 SMNVEV come from the germline V gene (reference sequence). V lost 4 bases and J lost 7, with 14 bases in between. CDR3 length equals 15 residues. The CDR3, as DNA: TGTGCCAGCAGTTCCTTAACAGGGAACAATTCACCCCTCCACTTT. The encoded protein is CASSSLTGNNSPLHF.

This chain connects TRBV10-3 to TRBJ2-2, with 7 nucleotides matching TRBD1. The CDR3 has 13 residues. Germline assignment: CDR1 ENHRY and CDR2 SYGVKD. Trimming at V came to 10 bases and at J to 3 bases, leaving 5 bases not matched to a gene. As DNA, the CDR3 is TGTGCCAATACAGGGGTCGACACCGGGGAGCTGTTTTTT. Protein sequence: CANTGVDTGELFF.

Only a few counts were recorded for this clonotype. CDR3: CASSPYVRDNEQFF. The CDR3 DNA reads TGTGCCAGCAGTCCCTACGTTAGGGACAATGAGCAGTTCTTC. The chain couples TRBV27 to TRBJ2-1; D gene unclear. Germline CDR1 and CDR2: MNHEY and SMNVEV (reference sequence). The CDR3 length is 14 residues. V was clipped by 5 bases and J by 5 bases, with 13 bases between them.

This chain links TRBV11-2 with TRBJ1-1; D remains unclear. The CDR3 contains 15 residues. V was clipped by 5 bases and J by 3 bases, with 16 bases between them. Per the germline V gene, CDR1 is SGHAT and CDR2 is FQNNGV. The CDR3 nucleotides read TGTGCCAGCAGCCCTCTCGGGAGGTTGGACACTGAAGCTTTCTTT. As protein: CASSPLGRLDTEAFF. Supplemented by reference TRBV11-2 and TRBJ1-1, the full variable domain reads EAGVAQSPRYKIIEKRQSVAFWCNPISGHATLYWYQQILGQGPKLLIQFQNNGVVDDSQLPKDRFSAERLKGVDSTLKIQPAKLEDSAVYLCASSPLGRLDTEAFFGQGTRLTVV.

V and J are TRBV12-3 or TRBV12-4 and TRBJ1-1; D is ambiguous. The CDR3 contains 13 residues. The germline V and J ends were trimmed by 3 bases and 0 bases, with 5 bases remaining between them. The CDR3 DNA follows: TGTGCCAGCAGTTTTCTAATGAACACTGAAGCTTTCTTT. Its translation: CASSFLMNTEAFF.

This clonotype was recorded a few times. V is TRBV20-1 and J is TRBJ2-5, with TRBD2 matching 8 bases. The CDR3 totals 16 residues. The V and J ends lost 3 bases and 0 bases, in that order; junction bases with no gene match: 9. The V gene's germline CDR1 is DFQATT and CDR2 SNEGSKA (reference sequence). The CDR3 DNA reads TGCAGTGCTAGGGAGCCTAGCGGGCGGTACCAAGAGACCCAGTACTTC. This translates into CSAREPSGRYQETQYF.